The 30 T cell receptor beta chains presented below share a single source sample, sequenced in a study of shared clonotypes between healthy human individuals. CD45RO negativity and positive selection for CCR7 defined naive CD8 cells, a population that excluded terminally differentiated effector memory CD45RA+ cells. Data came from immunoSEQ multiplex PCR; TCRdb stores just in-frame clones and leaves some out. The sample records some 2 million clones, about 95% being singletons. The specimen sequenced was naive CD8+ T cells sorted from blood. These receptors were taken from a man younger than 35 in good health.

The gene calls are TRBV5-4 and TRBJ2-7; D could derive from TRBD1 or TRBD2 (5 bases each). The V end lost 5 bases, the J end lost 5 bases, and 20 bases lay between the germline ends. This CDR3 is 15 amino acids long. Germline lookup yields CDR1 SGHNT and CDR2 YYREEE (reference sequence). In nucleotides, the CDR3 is TGTGCCAGCAGTTCCGGGGCCTGGGGGTCAGACGAGCAGTACTTC. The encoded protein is CASSSGAWGSDEQYF.

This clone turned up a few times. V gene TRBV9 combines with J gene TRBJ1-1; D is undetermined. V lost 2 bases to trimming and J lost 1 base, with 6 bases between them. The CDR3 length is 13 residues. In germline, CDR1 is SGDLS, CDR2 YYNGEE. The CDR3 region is CASSVYQNTEAFF. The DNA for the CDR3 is TGTGCCAGCAGCGTCTACCAGAACACTGAAGCTTTCTTT. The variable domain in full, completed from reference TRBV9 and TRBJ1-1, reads DSGVTQTPKHLITATGQRVTLRCSPRSGDLSVYWYQQSLDQGLQFLIQYYNGEERAKGNILERFSAQQFPDLHSELNLSSLELGDSALYFCASSVYQNTEAFFGQGTRLTVV.

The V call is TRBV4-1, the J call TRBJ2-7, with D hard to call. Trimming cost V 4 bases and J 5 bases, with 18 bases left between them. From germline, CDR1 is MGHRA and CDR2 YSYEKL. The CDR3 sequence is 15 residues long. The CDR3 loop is CASSRVSGTRNEQYF. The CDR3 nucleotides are TGCGCCAGCAGCCGAGTATCAGGAACACGAAACGAGCAGTACTTC.

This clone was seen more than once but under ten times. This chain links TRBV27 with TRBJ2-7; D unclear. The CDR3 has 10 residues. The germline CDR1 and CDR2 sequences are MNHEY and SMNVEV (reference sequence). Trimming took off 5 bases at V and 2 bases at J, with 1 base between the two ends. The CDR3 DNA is TGTGCCAGCAGTCCCTACGAGCAGTACTTC. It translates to CASSPYEQYF.

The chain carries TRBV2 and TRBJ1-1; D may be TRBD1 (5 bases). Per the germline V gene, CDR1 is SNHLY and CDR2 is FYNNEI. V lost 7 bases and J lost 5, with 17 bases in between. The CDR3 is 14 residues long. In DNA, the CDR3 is TGTGCCAGCACCGAAGGGGTGGGAATTACTGAAGCTTTCTTT. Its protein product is CASTEGVGITEAFF.

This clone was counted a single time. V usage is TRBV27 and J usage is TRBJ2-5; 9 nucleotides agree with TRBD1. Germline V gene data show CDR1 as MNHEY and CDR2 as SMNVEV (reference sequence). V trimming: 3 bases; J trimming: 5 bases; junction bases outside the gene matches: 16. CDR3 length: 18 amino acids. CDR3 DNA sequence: TGTGCCAGCAGTTTGGTCCCCGTCGGACAGGGGTGGGGGGAGACCCAGTACTTC. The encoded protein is CASSLVPVGQGWGETQYF.

In nucleotides, the CDR3 is TGTGCCTGGAGTATGGGACAGAGTGGAAACACCATATATTTT. Its protein product is CAWSMGQSGNTIYF. The chain couples TRBV30 to TRBJ1-3; 7 bases fit TRBD1. Germline lookup yields CDR1 GTSNPN and CDR2 SVGIG (reference sequence). The CDR3 length is 14 residues. V lost 2 bases to trimming and J lost 3 bases; unmatched junction nucleotides: 4.

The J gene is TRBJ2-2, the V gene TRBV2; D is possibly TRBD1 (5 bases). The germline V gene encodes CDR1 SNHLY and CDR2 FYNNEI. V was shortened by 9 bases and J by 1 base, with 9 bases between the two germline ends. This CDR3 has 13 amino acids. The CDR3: CARLDRNTGELFF. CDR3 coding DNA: TGTGCCAGACTCGACAGGAACACCGGGGAGCTGTTTTTT. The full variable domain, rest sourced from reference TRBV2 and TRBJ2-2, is EPEVTQTPSHQVTQMGQEVILRCVPISNHLYFYWYRQILGQKVEFLVSFYNNEISEKSEIFDDQFSVERPDGSNFTLKIRSTKLEDSAMYFCARLDRNTGELFFGEGSRLTVL.

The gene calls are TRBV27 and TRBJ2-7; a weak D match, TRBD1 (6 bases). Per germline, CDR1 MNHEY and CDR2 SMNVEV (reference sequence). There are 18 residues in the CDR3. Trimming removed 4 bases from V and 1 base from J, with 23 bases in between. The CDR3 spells CASSYYGQSFGASYEQYF. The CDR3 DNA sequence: TGTGCCAGCAGTTATTATGGACAGTCCTTCGGCGCTTCCTACGAGCAGTACTTC.

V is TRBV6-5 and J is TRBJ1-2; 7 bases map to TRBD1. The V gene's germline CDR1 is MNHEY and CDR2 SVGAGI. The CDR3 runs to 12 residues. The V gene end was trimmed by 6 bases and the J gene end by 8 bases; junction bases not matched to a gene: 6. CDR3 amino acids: CASSLTGDGYTF. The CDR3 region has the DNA TGTGCCAGCAGCCTAACAGGGGACGGCTACACCTTC.

The CDR3 region has the DNA TGTGCCAGCAGCTCACCGGGACTAGCGAGGGAGACCCAGTACTTC. Residues: CASSSPGLARETQYF. This sequence joins TRBV7-9 and TRBJ2-5; 10 nucleotides align to TRBD2. CDR1 and CDR2 from the germline V gene are SEHNR and FQNEAQ (reference sequence). Germline trimming cut 4 bases from V and 5 bases from J; bases unmatched to any gene: 7. This CDR3 contains 15 residues.

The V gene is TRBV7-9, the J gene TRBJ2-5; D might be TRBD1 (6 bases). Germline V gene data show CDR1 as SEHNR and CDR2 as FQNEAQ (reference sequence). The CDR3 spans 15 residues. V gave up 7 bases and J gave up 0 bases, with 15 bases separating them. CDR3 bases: TGTGCCAGCACCACCAGGGGAGTTAACCAAGAGACCCAGTACTTC. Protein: CASTTRGVNQETQYF.

CDR3 nucleotide sequence: TGTGCCAGCAGCTCCCGGGGGCTCGGGACAGATACGCAGTATTTT. It specifies CASSSRGLGTDTQYF. The V and J genes are TRBV13 and TRBJ2-3; D is tentatively TRBD1 or TRBD2 (6 bases each). Germline CDR1 is PRHDT and CDR2 is FYEKMQ (reference sequence). The CDR3 totals 15 residues. V lost 4 bases to trimming and J lost 3 bases, with 14 bases between them.

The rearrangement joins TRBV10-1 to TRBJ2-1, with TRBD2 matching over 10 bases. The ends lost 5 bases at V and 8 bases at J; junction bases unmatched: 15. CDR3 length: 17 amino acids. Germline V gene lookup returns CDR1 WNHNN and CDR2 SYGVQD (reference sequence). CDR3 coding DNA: TGCGCCAGCAGTCGACAACTGGCAGCGGGGGGGAAGGATGAGCAGTTCTTC. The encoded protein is CASSRQLAAGGKDEQFF.

The CDR3 DNA reads as TGCGCCAGCAGCCACGCTAGACAGGGTGGGGACACCGGGGAGCTGTTTTTT. Encoded protein: CASSHARQGGDTGELFF. The rearrangement joins TRBV4-1 to TRBJ2-2; 7 bases fit TRBD1. Germline V gene data show CDR1 as MGHRA and CDR2 as YSYEKL. The length of the CDR3 is 17 residues. The trim removed 3 bases at V and 3 bases at J, leaving 10 bases unmatched.

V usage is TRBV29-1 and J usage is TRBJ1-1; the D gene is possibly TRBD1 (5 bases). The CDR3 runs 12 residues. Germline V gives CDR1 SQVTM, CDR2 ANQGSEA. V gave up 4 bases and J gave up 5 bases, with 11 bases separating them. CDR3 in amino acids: CSVVGVETEAFF. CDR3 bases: TGCAGCGTTGTGGGGGTTGAGACTGAAGCTTTCTTT.

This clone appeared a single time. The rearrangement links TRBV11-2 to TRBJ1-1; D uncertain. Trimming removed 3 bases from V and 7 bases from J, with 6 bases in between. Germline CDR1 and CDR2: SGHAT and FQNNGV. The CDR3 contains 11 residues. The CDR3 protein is CASSLLNEAFF. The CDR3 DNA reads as TGTGCCAGCAGCTTGCTAAATGAAGCTTTCTTT.

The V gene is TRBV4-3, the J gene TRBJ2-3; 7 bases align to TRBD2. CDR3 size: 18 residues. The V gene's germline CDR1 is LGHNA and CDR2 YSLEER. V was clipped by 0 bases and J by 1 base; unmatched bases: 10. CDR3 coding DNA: TGCGCCAGCAGCCAAGAGGAGGTCGCGGGGGACCGCACAGATACGCAGTATTTT. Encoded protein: CASSQEEVAGDRTDTQYF.

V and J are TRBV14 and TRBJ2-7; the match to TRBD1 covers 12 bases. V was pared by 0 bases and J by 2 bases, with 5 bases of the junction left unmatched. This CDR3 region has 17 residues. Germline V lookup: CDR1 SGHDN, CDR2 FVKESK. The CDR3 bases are TGTGCCAGCAGCCAAGATACGGGACAGGGGGCAACCTACGAGCAGTACTTC. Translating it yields CASSQDTGQGATYEQYF.

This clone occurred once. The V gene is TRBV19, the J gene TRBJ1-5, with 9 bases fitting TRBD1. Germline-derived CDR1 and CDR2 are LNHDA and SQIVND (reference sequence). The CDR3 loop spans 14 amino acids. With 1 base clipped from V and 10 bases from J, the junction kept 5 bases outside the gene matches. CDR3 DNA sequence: TGTGCCAGTAGTATAGGGACAGGGGTTCTTCCCCAGCATTTT. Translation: CASSIGTGVLPQHF.

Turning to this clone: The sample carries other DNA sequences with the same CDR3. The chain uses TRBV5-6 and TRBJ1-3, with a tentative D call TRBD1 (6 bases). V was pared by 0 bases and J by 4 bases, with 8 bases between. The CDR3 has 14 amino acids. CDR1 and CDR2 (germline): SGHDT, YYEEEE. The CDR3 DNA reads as TGTGCCAGCAGCTTGGCAGGGGACGGAAACACCATATATTTT. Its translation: CASSLAGDGNTIYF.

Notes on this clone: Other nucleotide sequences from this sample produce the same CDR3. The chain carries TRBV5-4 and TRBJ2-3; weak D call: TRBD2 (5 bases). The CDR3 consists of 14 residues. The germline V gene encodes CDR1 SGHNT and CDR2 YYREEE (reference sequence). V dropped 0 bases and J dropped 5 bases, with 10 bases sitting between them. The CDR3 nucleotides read TGTGCCAGCAGCTTGGGCGGGTTGGGAGATACGCAGTATTTT. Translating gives CASSLGGLGDTQYF.

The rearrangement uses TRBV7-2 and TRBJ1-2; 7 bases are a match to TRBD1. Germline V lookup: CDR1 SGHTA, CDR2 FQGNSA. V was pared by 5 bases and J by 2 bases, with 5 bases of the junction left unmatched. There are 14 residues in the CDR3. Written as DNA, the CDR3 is TGTGCCAGCAGCCCAATGGACAGGAACTATGGCTACACCTTC. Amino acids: CASSPMDRNYGYTF. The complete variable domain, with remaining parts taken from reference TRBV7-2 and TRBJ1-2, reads GAGVSQSPSNKVTEKGKDVELRCDPISGHTALYWYRQSLGQGLEFLIYFQGNSAPDKSGLPSDRFSAERTGGSVSTLTIQRTQQEDSAVYLCASSPMDRNYGYTFGSGTRLTVV.

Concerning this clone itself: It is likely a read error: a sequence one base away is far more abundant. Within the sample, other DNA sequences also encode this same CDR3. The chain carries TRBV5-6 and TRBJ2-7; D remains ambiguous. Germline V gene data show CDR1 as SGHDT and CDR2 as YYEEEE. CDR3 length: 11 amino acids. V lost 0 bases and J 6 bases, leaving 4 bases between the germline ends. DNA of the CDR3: TGTGCCAGCAGCTTGGGGGGCGAGCAGTACTTC. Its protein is CASSLGGEQYF.

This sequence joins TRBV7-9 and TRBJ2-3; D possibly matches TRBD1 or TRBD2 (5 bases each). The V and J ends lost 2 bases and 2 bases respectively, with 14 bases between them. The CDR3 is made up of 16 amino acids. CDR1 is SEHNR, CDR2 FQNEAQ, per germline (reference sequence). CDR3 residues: CASSLILGESTDTQYF. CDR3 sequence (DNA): TGTGCCAGCAGCTTAATATTGGGGGAGTCCACAGATACGCAGTATTTT.

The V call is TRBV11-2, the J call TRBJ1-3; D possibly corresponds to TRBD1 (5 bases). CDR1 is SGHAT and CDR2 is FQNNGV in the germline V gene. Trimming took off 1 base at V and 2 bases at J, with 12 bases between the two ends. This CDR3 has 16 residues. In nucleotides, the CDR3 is TGTGCCAGCAGCTTAGGGGAGGGGTTCGCTGGAAACACCATATATTTT. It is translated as CASSLGEGFAGNTIYF. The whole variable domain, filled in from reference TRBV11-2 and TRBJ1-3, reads EAGVAQSPRYKIIEKRQSVAFWCNPISGHATLYWYQQILGQGPKLLIQFQNNGVVDDSQLPKDRFSAERLKGVDSTLKIQPAKLEDSAVYLCASSLGEGFAGNTIYFGEGSWLTVV.

CDR3 in DNA: TGTGCCAGCAGCACCCAGGACGGAGAGGAAGGGGAGCAAGAGACCCAGTACTTC. Its translation is CASSTQDGEEGEQETQYF. The V and J genes are TRBV9 and TRBJ2-5; D is possibly TRBD1 or TRBD2 (5 bases each). CDR1 and CDR2 from the germline V gene are SGDLS and YYNGEE. Trimming pared 4 bases from V and 2 bases from J, leaving 24 bases between. CDR3 size: 18 residues.

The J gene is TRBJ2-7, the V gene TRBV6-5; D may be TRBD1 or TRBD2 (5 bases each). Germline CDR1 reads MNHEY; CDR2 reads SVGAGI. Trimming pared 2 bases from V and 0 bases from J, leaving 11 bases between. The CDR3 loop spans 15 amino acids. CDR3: CASSYHPGPSYEQYF. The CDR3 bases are TGTGCCAGCAGTTACCACCCGGGACCCTCCTACGAGCAGTACTTC.

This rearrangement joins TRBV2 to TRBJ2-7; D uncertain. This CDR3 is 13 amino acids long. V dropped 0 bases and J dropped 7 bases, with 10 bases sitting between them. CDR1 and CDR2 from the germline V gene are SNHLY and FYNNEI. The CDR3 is CASSEALWWEQYF. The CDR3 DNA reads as TGTGCCAGCAGTGAAGCCTTATGGTGGGAGCAGTACTTC.

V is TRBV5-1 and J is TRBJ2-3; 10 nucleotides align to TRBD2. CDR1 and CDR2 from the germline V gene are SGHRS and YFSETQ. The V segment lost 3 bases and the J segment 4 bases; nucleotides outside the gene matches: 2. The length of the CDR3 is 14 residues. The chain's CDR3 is CASSSGTSADTQYF. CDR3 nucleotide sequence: TGCGCCAGCAGCTCTGGGACTAGCGCAGATACGCAGTATTTT. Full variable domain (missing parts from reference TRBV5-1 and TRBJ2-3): KAGVTQTPRYLIKTRGQQVTLSCSPISGHRSVSWYQQTPGQGLQFLFEYFSETQRNKGNFPGRFSGRQFSNSRSEMNVSTLELGDSALYLCASSSGTSADTQYFGPGTRLTVL.